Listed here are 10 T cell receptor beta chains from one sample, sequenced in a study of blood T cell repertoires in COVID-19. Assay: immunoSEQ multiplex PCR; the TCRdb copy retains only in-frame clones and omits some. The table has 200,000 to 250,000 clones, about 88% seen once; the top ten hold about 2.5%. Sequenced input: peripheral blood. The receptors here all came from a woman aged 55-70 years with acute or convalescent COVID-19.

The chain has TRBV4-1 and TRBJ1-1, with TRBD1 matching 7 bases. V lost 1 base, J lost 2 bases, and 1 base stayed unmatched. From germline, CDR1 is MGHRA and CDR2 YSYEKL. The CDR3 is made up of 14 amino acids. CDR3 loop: CASSQGQGNTEAFF. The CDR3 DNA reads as TGCGCCAGCAGCCAAGGACAGGGTAACACTGAAGCTTTCTTT.

CDR3 sequence: CASTPGPGQNTEAFF. The DNA of the CDR3 is TGTGCCAGCACCCCCGGTCCGGGACAGAACACTGAAGCTTTCTTT. The chain links TRBV7-2 to TRBJ1-1; tentatively, D is TRBD1 (6 bases). Germline V gives CDR1 SGHTA, CDR2 FQGNSA. CDR3 length: 15 residues. Between the trimmed V and J ends, which lost 7 bases and 1 base, there was a span of 16 bases.

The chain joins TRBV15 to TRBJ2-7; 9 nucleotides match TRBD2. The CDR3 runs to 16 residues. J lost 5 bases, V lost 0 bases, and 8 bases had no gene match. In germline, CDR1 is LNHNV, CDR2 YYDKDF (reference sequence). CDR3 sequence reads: CATSRDGASGTDEQYF. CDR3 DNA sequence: TGTGCCACCAGCAGAGATGGGGCTAGCGGGACCGACGAGCAGTACTTC.

The CDR3 nucleotides read TGTGCCAGCAGCCAAATTTGGTCTCCGGGACTAGCGGGACCTAGCACAGATACGCAGTATTTT. Its translation is CASSQIWSPGLAGPSTDTQYF. This chain links TRBV4-2 with TRBJ2-3; 13 positions agree with TRBD2. The CDR3 runs 21 residues. V lost 2 bases and J lost 0; bases outside the gene matches: 14. The V gene's germline CDR1 is LGHNA and CDR2 YNFKEQ.

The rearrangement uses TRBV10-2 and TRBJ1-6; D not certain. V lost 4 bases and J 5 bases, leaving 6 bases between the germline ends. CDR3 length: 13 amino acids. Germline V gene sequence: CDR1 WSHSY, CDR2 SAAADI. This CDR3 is CASSVRDNSPLHF. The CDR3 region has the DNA TGCGCCAGCAGTGTACGAGATAATTCACCCCTCCACTTT.

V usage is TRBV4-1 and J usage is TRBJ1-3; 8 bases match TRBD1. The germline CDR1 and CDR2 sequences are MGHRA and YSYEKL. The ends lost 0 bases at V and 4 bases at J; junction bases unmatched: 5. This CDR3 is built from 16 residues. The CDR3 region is CASSQDYRGIGNTIYF. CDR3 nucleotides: TGCGCCAGCAGCCAAGATTACAGGGGGATAGGAAACACCATATATTTT.

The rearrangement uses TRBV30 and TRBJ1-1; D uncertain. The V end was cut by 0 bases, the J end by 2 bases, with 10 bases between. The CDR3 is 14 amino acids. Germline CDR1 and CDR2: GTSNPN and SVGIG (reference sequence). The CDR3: CAWSVVGANTEAFF. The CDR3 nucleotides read TGTGCCTGGAGTGTCGTGGGAGCTAACACTGAAGCTTTCTTT.

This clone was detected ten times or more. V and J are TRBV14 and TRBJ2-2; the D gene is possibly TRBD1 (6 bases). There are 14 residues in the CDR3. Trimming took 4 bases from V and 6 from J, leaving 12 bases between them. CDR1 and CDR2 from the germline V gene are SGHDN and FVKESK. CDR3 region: CASSRDRSPGELFF. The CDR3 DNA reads TGTGCCAGCAGCCGAGACAGGTCCCCCGGGGAGCTGTTTTTT.

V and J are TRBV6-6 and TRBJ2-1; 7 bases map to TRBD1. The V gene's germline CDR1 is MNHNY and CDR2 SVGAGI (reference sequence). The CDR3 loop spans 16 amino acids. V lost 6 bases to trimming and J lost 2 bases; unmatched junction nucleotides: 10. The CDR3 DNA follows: TGTGCCAGCAGCCCATTCCGACAGGGCCCCTACAATGAGCAGTTCTTC. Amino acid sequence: CASSPFRQGPYNEQFF.

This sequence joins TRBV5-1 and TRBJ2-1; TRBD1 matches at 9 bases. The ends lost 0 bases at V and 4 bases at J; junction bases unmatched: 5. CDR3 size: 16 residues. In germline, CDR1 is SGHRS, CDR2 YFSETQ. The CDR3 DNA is TGCGCCAGCAGCTTGGACCCGGGACAGGGTTACAATGAGCAGTTCTTC. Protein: CASSLDPGQGYNEQFF.